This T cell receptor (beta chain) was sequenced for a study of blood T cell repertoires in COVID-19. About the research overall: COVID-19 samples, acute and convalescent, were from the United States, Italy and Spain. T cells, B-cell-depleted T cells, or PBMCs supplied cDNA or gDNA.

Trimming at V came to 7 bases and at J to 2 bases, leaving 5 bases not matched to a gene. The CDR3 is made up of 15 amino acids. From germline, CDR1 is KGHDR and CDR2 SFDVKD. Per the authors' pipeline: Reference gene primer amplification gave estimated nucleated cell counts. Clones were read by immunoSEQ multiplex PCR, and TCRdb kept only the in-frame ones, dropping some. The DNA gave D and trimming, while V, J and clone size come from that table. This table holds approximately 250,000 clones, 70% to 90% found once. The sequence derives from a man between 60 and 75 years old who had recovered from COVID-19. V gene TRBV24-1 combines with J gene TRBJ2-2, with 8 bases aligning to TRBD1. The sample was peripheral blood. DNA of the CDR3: TGTGCCACCAGAAGACAGGGGTTAAACACCGGGGAGCTGTTTTTT. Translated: CATRRQGLNTGELFF.